This T cell receptor beta chain was retrieved from a study of molecular identifiers for immune sequencing clone quantification. Study observations and caveats: Beyond 20 RNA copies, clones held over 97% of effector molecules, compared with under 1% in naive cells. Amid 750,000 to 1,000,000 naive cells, spiked Jurkat TCR RNA from one cell was reportedly still detectable.

For bulk TCR libraries, previously described methods and listed TCR primers were used. One entry per CDR3 protein results from TCRdb running MiXCR on the PCR reads. This table holds 8,000 to 13,000 distinct CDR3 sequences, roughly a sixth found once. Note on this clonotype: The antigen remains undetermined.

Sorting captured naive CD8 T cells as CD8+CD4-CCR7+CD45RA+. This clonotype was obtained from a human donor in good health. Some libraries in this study had Jurkat cell RNA spiked in. Sequencing was done on a sample of naive CD8+ T cells from blood, with Jurkat cell RNA spiked in. Subset specified: FACS-sorted CD8+CD4-CCR7+CD45RA+ naive T cells.

CDR3 sequence (DNA): TGTGCCAGTAGTATAGAGTGGGGGCCTTCCTACGAGCAGTACTTC. This sequence encodes CASSIEWGPSYEQYF. The chain uses TRBV19 and TRBJ2-7; possibly TRBD1 for D (6 bases). The germline V gene encodes CDR1 LNHDA and CDR2 SQIVND (reference sequence). V shed 0 bases and J shed 1 base, with 10 bases lying between them. This CDR3 has 15 residues.